A selection of T cell receptor beta chains follows, all from one sample in a study of response to subunit inactivated influenza vaccine. MiXCR, applied by TCRdb to the RT-PCR reads, yields one record per CDR3 protein. The table includes hundreds of thousands of distinct CDR3 sequences, 16% detected once. The input for sequencing was CD4+ T cells sorted from PBMCs, taken less than 30 months after vaccination. Receptors were obtained from a man between 50 and 70 years old who received an inactivated influenza vaccine. The CDR3 runs from the conserved cysteine through the conserved F or W. D genes are given only for firm matches. Size is stated for part of the rows, as once, few or many counts, or as a class when the clone is expanded.

CDR3	DNA	D	size	V	J
CASSDSGQTYNEQFF	TGTGCCAGCAGTGATTCGGGACAGACCTACAATGAGCAGTTCTTC	TRBD1	few	TRBV6-1	TRBJ2-1
CASSQGRNGELFF	TGTGCCAGCAGTCAAGGGCGCAACGGGGAGCTGTTTTTT	.	.	TRBV6-6	TRBJ2-2
CSARHWRAYNEQFF	TGCAGTGCTAGGCACTGGCGGGCGTACAATGAGCAGTTCTTC	.	.	TRBV20-1	TRBJ2-1
CASSQELQSWEQYF	TGCGCCAGCAGCCAAGAGCTCCAGTCTTGGGAGCAGTACTTC	.	many	TRBV4-3	TRBJ2-7
CASSQEGVSGTYEQYF	TGTGCCAGCAGCCAAGAAGGAGTATCGGGGACCTACGAGCAGTACTTC	.	.	TRBV4-2	TRBJ2-7
CASSFTGVNYGYTF	TGTGCCAGCAGCTTTACAGGGGTTAACTATGGCTACACCTTC	TRBD1	few	TRBV7-2	TRBJ1-2
CSVALWGDGNQPQHF	TGCAGTGTCGCGCTTTGGGGGGACGGCAATCAGCCCCAGCATTTT	.	.	TRBV20-1	TRBJ1-5
CASSPGTSVETQYF	TGTGCCAGCAGCCCAGGGACTAGCGTTGAGACCCAGTACTTC	TRBD2	few	TRBV13	TRBJ2-5
CASSTGRNNSPLHF	TGTGCCAGCAGCACGGGACGGAACAATTCACCCCTCCACTTT	.	.	TRBV12-3/TRBV12-4	TRBJ1-6
CASLRETNYGYTF	TGTGCCAGCCTGAGGGAGACTAACTATGGCTACACCTTC	.	.	TRBV2	TRBJ1-2
CASSKLGGGYTF	TGTGCCAGCAGCAAATTGGGGGGTGGCTACACCTTC	.	few	TRBV28	TRBJ1-2
CSRQGAGTDTQYF	TGCAGTCGGCAGGGGGCCGGTACAGATACGCAGTATTTT	TRBD1	few	TRBV20-1	TRBJ2-3
CASRGLDGGSTFYNEQFF	TGTGCCAGCAGGGGACTAGACGGGGGATCCACCTTCTACAATGAGCAGTTCTTC	TRBD2	few	TRBV6-1	TRBJ2-1
CASSYTGQGRYEQYF	TGTGCCAGCAGTTACACGGGACAGGGGCGCTACGAGCAGTACTTC	TRBD1	.	TRBV6-5	TRBJ2-7
CASSRGPGRGNTEAFF	TGTGCCAGCAGTAGGGGGCCGGGACGGGGAAACACTGAAGCTTTCTTT	TRBD1	.	TRBV12-3/TRBV12-4	TRBJ1-1
CSVESSEGTDTQYF	TGCAGCGTTGAGTCTAGCGAGGGCACAGATACGCAGTATTTT	.	few	TRBV29-1	TRBJ2-3
CATTGGDTQYF	TGTGCCACCACAGGGGGAGATACGCAGTATTTT	TRBD1	many	TRBV10-3	TRBJ2-3
CAIRDGTSGSYEQYF	TGTGCCATCAGGGACGGGACTAGCGGGAGTTACGAGCAGTACTTC	TRBD2	few	TRBV10-3	TRBJ2-7
CSAPGLTYEQYF	TGCAGTGCCCCGGGACTAACCTACGAGCAGTACTTC	TRBD2	few	TRBV20-1	TRBJ2-7
CSASFLRGTDTQYF	TGCAGTGCTAGTTTTTTGCGGGGCACAGATACGCAGTATTTT	.	few	TRBV20-1	TRBJ2-3
CASSPGRFSYNEQFF	TGTGCCAGCAGCCCGGGGCGGTTTTCCTACAATGAGCAGTTCTTC	.	few	TRBV3-1	TRBJ2-1
CASSLGQGDTGELFF	TGTGCCAGCAGCTTGGGACAGGGGGACACCGGGGAGCTGTTTTTT	TRBD1	many	TRBV5-5	TRBJ2-2
CASSAETNYGYTF	TGTGCCAGCAGTGCAGAAACTAACTATGGCTACACCTTC	.	.	TRBV2	TRBJ1-2
CASSPRDRGRRGELFF	TGTGCCAGCAGTCCCAGGGACAGGGGGCGGCGGGGGGAGCTGTTTTTT	TRBD1	.	TRBV12-3/TRBV12-4	TRBJ2-2
CASSFPHGNEQFF	TGTGCCAGCAGCTTCCCACACGGCAATGAGCAGTTCTTC	.	many	TRBV5-5	TRBJ2-1